This TCR beta chain was identified in a study of identical twins. Study-level points and caveats: Partly confounded zero-insertion analyses could result from invariant MAIT and iNKT cells.

This CDR3 region has 15 residues. From germline, CDR1 is SEHNR and CDR2 FQNEAQ (reference sequence). V lost 0 bases and J lost 6, with 13 bases in between. This clonotype came up a few times. The target antigen is unknown. A universal primer site was created by template switching, with the cDNA bearing unique molecular identifiers. TCRdb used MiXCR to reprocess the 5' RACE reads, holding one entry per CDR3 protein. This table has hundreds of thousands of distinct CDR3 sequences, more than 20% appearing once. These sequences were also reported in another study, on T cells expressing NK-cell markers.

This receptor was obtained from a woman between 18 and 29 years old in good health. Sequencing used CD4+ T cells sorted from blood. The chain links TRBV7-9 to TRBJ2-3, with D perhaps TRBD2 (5 bases). As DNA, the CDR3 is TGTGCCAGCAGCTTAGCGGCGGGCCAGGCGGATACGCAGTATTTT. Protein product: CASSLAAGQADTQYF.